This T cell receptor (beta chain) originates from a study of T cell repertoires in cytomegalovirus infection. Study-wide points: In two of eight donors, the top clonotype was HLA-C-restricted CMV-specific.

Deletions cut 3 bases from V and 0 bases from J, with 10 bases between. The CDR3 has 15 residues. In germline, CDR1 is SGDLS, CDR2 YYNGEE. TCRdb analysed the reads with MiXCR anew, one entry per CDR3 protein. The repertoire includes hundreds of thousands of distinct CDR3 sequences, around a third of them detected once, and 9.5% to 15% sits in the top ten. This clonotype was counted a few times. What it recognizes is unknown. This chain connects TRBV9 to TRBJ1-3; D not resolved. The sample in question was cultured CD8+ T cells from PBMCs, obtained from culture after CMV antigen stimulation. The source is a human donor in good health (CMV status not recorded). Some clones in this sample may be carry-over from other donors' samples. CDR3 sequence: CASSAPGRSGNTIYF. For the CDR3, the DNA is TGTGCCAGCAGCGCCCCGGGCCGCTCTGGAAACACCATATATTTT.